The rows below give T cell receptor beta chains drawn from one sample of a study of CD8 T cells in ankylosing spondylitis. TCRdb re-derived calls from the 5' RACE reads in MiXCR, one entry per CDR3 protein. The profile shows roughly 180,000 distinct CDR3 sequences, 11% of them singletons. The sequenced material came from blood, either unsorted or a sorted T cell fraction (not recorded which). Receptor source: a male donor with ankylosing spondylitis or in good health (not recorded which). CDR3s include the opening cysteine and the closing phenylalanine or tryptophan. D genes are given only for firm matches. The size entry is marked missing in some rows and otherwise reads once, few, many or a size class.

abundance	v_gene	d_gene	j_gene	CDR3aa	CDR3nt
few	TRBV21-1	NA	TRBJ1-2	CASSKGPPGVDFYGYTF	TGTGCCAGCAGCAAAGGTCCGCCGGGGGTGGACTTCTATGGCTACACCTTC
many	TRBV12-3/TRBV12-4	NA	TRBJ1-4	CASSPGHANEKLFF	TGTGCCAGCAGTCCGGGACACGCTAATGAAAAACTGTTTTTT
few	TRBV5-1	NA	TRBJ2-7	CASSLGGNTYEQYF	TGCGCCAGCAGCTTGGGCGGAAATACCTACGAGCAGTACTTC
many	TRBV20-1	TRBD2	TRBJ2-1	CSARLAGAYNEQFF	TGCAGTGCTAGACTAGCGGGGGCCTACAATGAGCAGTTCTTC
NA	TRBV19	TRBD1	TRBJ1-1	CASSTRTGKANTEAFF	TGTGCCAGTAGTACCCGGACAGGGAAAGCTAACACTGAAGCTTTCTTT
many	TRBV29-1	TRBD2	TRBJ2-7	CSVEKLAGGKYF	TGCAGCGTTGAGAAACTAGCGGGAGGAAAATACTTC
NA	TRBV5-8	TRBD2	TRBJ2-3	CASSLGMGGVTDTQYF	TGTGCCAGCAGCTTGGGGATGGGAGGGGTCACAGATACGCAGTATTTT
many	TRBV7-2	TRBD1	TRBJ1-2	CASSSPGGGHGYTF	TGTGCCAGCAGCTCCCCAGGGGGCGGGCATGGCTACACCTTC
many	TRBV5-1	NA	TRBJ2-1	CASSLDAARGNNEQFF	TGCGCCAGCAGCTTGGACGCAGCGCGGGGTAACAATGAGCAGTTCTTC
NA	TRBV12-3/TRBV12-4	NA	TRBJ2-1	CASTPSSDTGEQFF	TGTGCCAGCACCCCCTCGTCGGACACGGGGGAGCAGTTCTTC
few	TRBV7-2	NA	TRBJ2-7	CASSLGGDWYSYEQYF	TGTGCCAGCAGCTTAGGAGGGGACTGGTACTCCTACGAGCAGTACTTC
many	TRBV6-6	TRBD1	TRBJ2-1	CASRPGTGVEQFF	TGTGCCAGCAGGCCGGGCACAGGGGTTGAGCAGTTCTTC
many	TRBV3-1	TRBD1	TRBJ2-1	CASSQYGQGSVEQFF	TGTGCCAGCAGCCAATATGGACAGGGTTCTGTTGAGCAGTTCTTC
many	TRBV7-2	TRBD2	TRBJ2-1	CASSLDGTSVPREQFF	TGTGCCAGCAGCTTAGACGGGACTAGCGTTCCTCGGGAGCAGTTCTTC
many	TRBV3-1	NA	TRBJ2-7	CASSQGRVSYEQYF	TGTGCCAGCAGCCAAGGGCGGGTTTCCTACGAGCAGTACTTC
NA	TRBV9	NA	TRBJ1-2	CASSPISSLNYGYTF	TGTGCCAGCAGCCCCATAAGTAGCCTTAACTATGGCTACACCTTC
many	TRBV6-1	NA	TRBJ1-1	CASLGGRSPEAFF	TGTGCCAGCCTCGGGGGGCGGTCCCCTGAAGCTTTCTTT
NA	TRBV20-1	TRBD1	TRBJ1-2	CRIEGASHYGYTF	TGCAGGATTGAGGGGGCCTCCCACTATGGCTACACCTTC
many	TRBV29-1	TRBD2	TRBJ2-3	CSVASGGTDTQYF	TGCAGCGTTGCCAGCGGGGGCACAGATACGCAGTATTTT
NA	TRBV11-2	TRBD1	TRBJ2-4	CASSFQGVVGNIQYF	TGTGCCAGCAGCTTCCAGGGGGTAGTGGGAAACATTCAGTACTTC
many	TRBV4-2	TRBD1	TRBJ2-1	CASSRHDRGDNEQFF	TGTGCCAGCAGCCGACATGACAGGGGTGACAATGAGCAGTTCTTC
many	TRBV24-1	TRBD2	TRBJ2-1	CATSDSSGSVNEQFF	TGTGCCACCAGTGATTCTAGCGGGAGTGTAAATGAGCAGTTCTTC
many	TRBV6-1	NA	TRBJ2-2	CASSLGQQNTGELFF	TGTGCCAGCTCCTTGGGGCAACAGAACACCGGGGAGCTGTTTTTT
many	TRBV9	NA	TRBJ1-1	CASSGARANTEAFF	TGTGCCAGCAGTGGTGCCCGAGCGAACACTGAAGCTTTCTTT
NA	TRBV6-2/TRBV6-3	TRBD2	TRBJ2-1	CASSPRAGTSGGHYNEQFF	TGTGCCAGCAGTCCTAGGGCCGGGACTAGCGGGGGCCACTACAATGAGCAGTTCTTC
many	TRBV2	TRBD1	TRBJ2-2	CASSPPLGQRTGELFF	TGTGCCAGCAGTCCTCCCCTGGGACAGAGGACCGGGGAGCTGTTTTTT
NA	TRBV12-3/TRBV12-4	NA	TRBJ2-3	CASSLFNQVDTQYF	TGTGCCAGCAGTTTGTTTAACCAGGTCGATACGCAGTATTTT
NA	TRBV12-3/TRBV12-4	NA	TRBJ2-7	CASSSLTVGSYEQYF	TGTGCCAGCAGTTCCCTGACTGTCGGCTCCTACGAGCAGTACTTC
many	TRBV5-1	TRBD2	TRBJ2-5	CASRIAGGKETQYF	TGCGCCAGCAGGATAGCGGGAGGAAAGGAGACCCAGTACTTC
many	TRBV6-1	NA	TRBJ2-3	CASSPGGGETDTQYF	TGTGCCAGCAGCCCTGGCGGTGGGGAGACAGATACGCAGTATTTT
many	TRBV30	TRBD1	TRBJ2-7	CAWSGPGTGLGQYF	TGTGCCTGGAGTGGTCCCGGGACAGGATTAGGGCAGTACTTC
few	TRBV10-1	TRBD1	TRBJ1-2	CASSQGAFYGYTF	TGCGCCAGCAGCCAGGGGGCTTTCTATGGCTACACCTTC
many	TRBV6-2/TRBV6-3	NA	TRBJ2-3	CASSGHTQYF	TGTGCCAGCAGTGGTCATACGCAGTATTTT
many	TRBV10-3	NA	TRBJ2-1	CAISEGGRFYNEQFF	TGTGCCATCAGTGAGGGGGGGAGATTCTACAATGAGCAGTTCTTC
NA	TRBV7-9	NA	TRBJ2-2	CASSLRTPNTGELFF	TGTGCCAGCAGCTTAAGGACTCCTAACACCGGGGAGCTGTTTTTT
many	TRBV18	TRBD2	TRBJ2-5	CASSPLAGMVETQYF	TGTGCCAGCTCACCACTAGCGGGGATGGTGGAGACCCAGTACTTC
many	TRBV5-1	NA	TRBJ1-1	CASSDPGNTEAFF	TGCGCCAGCAGCGACCCGGGGAACACTGAAGCTTTCTTT
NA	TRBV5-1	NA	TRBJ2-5	CASSVVNQETQYF	TGCGCCAGCAGCGTCGTCAACCAAGAGACCCAGTACTTC
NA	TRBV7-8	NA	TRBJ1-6	CASSLGGSVNSPLHF	TGTGCCAGCAGCCTAGGGGGATCGGTTAATTCACCCCTCCACTTT
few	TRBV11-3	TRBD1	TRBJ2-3	CASSSRQGAGTDTQYF	TGTGCCAGCAGCTCGAGACAGGGGGCCGGCACAGATACGCAGTATTTT
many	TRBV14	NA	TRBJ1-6	CASSQQAGTGSPLHF	TGTGCCAGCAGCCAACAAGCCGGGACCGGTTCACCCCTCCACTTT
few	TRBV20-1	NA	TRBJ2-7	CSAGNRWASYEQYF	TGCAGTGCCGGAAATAGGTGGGCGTCCTACGAGCAGTACTTC
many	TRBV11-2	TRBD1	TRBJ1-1	CASSKKGQLEAFF	TGTGCCAGCAGCAAAAAGGGACAGCTTGAAGCTTTCTTT
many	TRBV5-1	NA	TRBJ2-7	CASSRGVTGAAYEQYF	TGCGCCAGCAGCCGGGGGGTGACAGGGGCCGCTTACGAGCAGTACTTC
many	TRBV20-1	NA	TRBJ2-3	CSIPGDTDTQYF	TGCAGTATCCCGGGGGACACAGATACGCAGTATTTT
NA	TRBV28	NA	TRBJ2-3	CASSLPTGERGLVDTQYF	TGTGCCAGCAGTTTGCCTACAGGGGAGCGGGGCCTTGTCGATACGCAGTATTTT
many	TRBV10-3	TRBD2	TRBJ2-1	CAISESIGLAGGNEQFF	TGTGCCATCAGTGAGTCTATTGGACTAGCGGGAGGCAATGAGCAGTTCTTC